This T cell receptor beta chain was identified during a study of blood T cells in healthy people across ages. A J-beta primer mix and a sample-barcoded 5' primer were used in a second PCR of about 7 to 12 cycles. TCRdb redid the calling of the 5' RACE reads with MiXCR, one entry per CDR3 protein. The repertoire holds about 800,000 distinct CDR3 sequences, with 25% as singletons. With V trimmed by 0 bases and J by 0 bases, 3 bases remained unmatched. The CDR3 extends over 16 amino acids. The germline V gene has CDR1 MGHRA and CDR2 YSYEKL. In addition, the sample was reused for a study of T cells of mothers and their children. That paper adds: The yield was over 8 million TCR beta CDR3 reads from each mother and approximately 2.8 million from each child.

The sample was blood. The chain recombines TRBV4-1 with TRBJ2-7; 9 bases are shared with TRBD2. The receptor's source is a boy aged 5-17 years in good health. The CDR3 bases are TGCGCCAGCAGCCAAGAAAGAGCGGGAGGCTCCTACGAGCAGTACTTC. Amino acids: CASSQERAGGSYEQYF.